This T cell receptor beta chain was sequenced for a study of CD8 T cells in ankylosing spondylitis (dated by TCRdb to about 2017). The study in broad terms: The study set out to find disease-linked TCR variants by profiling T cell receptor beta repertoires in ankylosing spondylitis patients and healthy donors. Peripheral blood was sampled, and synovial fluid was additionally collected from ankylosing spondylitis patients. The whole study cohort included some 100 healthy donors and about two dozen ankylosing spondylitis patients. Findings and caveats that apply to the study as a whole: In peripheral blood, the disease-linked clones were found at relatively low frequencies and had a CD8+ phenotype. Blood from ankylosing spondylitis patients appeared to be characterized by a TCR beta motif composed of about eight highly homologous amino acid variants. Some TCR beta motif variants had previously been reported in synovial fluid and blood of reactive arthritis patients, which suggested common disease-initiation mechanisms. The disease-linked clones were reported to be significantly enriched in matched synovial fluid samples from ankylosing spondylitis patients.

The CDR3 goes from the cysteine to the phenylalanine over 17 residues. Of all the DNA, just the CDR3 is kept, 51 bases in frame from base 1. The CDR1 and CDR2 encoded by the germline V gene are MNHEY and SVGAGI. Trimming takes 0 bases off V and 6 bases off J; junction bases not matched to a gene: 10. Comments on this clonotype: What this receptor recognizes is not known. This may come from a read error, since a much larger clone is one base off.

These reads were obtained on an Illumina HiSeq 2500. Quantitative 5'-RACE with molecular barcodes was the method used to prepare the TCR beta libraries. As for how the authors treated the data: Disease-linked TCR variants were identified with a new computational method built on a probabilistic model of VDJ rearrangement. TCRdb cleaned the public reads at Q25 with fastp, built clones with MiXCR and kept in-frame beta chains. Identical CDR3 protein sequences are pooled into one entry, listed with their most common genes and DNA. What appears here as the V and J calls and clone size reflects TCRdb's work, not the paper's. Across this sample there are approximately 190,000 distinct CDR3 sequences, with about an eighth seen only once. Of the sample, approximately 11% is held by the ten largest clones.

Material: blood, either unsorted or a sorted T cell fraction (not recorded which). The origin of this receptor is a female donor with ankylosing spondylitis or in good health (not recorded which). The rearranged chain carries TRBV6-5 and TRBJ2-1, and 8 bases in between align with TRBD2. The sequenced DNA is TGTGCCAGCAGTTACTCTTCGGGTAGCGGGACCTTCAATGAGCAGTTCTTC. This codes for CASSYSSGSGTFNEQFF.